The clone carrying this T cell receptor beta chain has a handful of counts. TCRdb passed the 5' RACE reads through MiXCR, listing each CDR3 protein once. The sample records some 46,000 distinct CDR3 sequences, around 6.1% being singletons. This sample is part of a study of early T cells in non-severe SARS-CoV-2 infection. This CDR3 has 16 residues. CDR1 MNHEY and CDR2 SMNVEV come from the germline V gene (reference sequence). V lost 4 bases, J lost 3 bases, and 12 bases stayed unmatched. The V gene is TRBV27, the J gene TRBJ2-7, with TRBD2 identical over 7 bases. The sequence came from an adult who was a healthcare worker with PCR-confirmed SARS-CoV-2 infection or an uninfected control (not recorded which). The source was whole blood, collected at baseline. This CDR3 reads CASSSEWTRILYEQYF. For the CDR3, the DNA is TGTGCCAGCAGTTCCGAATGGACTAGAATTCTCTACGAGCAGTACTTC.